A single sample gave rise to the 11 T cell receptor beta chains below, sequenced in a study of shared clonotypes between healthy human individuals. Repertoires were generated with immunoSEQ multiplex PCR, while TCRdb's copy carries only in-frame clones and drops some. The profile shows a few million clones, approximately 90% of them singletons. Material: naive CD4+ T cells sorted from blood. The subset denotes: CD45RA+ positively selected. The receptor source for this set is a man in his late teens or twenties in good health.

The CDR3: CASSGLDRVNTGELFF. CDR3 bases: TGTGCCAGCAGTGGGTTAGACAGGGTTAACACCGGGGAGCTGTTTTTT. The chain carries TRBV28 and TRBJ2-2, with 7 nucleotides matching TRBD1. CDR1 MDHEN and CDR2 SYDVKM come from the germline V gene. The CDR3 totals 16 residues. V gave up 5 bases and J gave up 2 bases; unmatched junction bases: 8.

Concerning this clone: The identical CDR3 is also encoded by other nucleotide sequences in the sample. The gene calls are TRBV7-2 and TRBJ2-7, with D unresolved. The CDR3 contains 14 residues. V lost 0 bases to trimming and J lost 0 bases, with 6 bases between them. The germline V gene encodes CDR1 SGHTA and CDR2 FQGNSA. In DNA, the CDR3 is TGTGCCAGCAGCTTAGCGGGAACCTCCTACGAGCAGTACTTC. It encodes CASSLAGTSYEQYF.

The chain recombines TRBV10-2 with TRBJ2-7; TRBD1 aligns across 12 bases. Germline CDR1 is WSHSY and CDR2 is SAAADI. The V segment lost 7 bases and the J segment 5 bases; nucleotides outside the gene matches: 21. The length of the CDR3 is 19 residues. The CDR3 region is CASTRDRGRTGTHGNEQYF. DNA of the CDR3: TGCGCCAGCACTCGGGACAGGGGGCGCACGGGGACACATGGAAACGAGCAGTACTTC.

The gene calls are TRBV30 and TRBJ2-5, with D unresolved. With 2 bases removed from V and 5 bases from J, the gap between germline ends came to 18 bases. CDR1 and CDR2 from the germline V gene are GTSNPN and SVGIG (reference sequence). The CDR3 contains 15 residues. The CDR3: CAWSMVGSLGETQYF. The CDR3 DNA sequence: TGTGCCTGGAGTATGGTTGGTTCGCTGGGGGAGACCCAGTACTTC.

The chain has TRBV11-2 and TRBJ2-7, with D unclear. The V gene's germline CDR1 is SGHAT and CDR2 FQNNGV. V was clipped by 5 bases and J by 3 bases, with 11 bases between them. There are 13 residues in the CDR3. CDR3 in DNA: TGTGCCAGCAGCCTCAATCAGTACTACGAGCAGTACTTC. Amino acids: CASSLNQYYEQYF.

This sequence joins TRBV28 and TRBJ1-5; 8 bases agree with TRBD1. V lost 6 bases and J lost 7; bases outside the gene matches: 8. This CDR3 spans 14 amino acids. The germline V gene encodes CDR1 MDHEN and CDR2 SYDVKM. CDR3 nucleotide sequence: TGTGCCAGCAGCTTAACAGGGGGAAGGCAGCCCCAGCATTTT. Translated, it gives CASSLTGGRQPQHF.

This clone was detected only a few times. The genes are TRBV7-2 and TRBJ2-2, with unresolved D. The V gene lost 5 bases and the J gene lost 7 bases, with 14 bases spanning the gap. The CDR3 totals 14 residues. Germline V gene lookup returns CDR1 SGHTA and CDR2 FQGNSA. This CDR3 reads CASSPRPPHGELFF. In DNA, the CDR3 is TGTGCCAGCAGCCCCCGACCCCCGCACGGGGAGCTGTTTTTT. Full variable domain (missing parts from reference TRBV7-2 and TRBJ2-2): GAGVSQSPSNKVTEKGKDVELRCDPISGHTALYWYRQSLGQGLEFLIYFQGNSAPDKSGLPSDRFSAERTGGSVSTLTIQRTQQEDSAVYLCASSPRPPHGELFFGEGSRLTVL.

The V gene is TRBV10-1, the J gene TRBJ1-1; D might be TRBD1 (6 bases). V was pared by 1 base and J by 5 bases, with 17 bases between. Germline V gives CDR1 WNHNN, CDR2 SYGVQD (reference sequence). There are 16 residues in the CDR3. CDR3 sequence reads: CASSEYLLGGPTEAFF. CDR3 nucleotide sequence: TGCGCCAGCAGTGAGTACCTCCTTGGGGGGCCGACTGAAGCTTTCTTT.

The chain has TRBV5-6 and TRBJ1-6, with TRBD1 as a possible D gene (5 bases). The CDR3 loop spans 16 amino acids. Trimming took 0 bases from V and 4 from J, leaving 11 bases between them. In germline, CDR1 is SGHDT, CDR2 YYEEEE. The chain's CDR3 is CASSLAREVYNSPLHF. The CDR3 nucleotides are TGTGCCAGCAGCTTGGCCAGGGAAGTGTATAATTCACCCCTCCACTTT. Full variable domain (rest looked up from reference TRBV5-6 and TRBJ1-6): DAGVTQSPTHLIKTRGQQVTLRCSPKSGHDTVSWYQQALGQGPQFIFQYYEEEERQRGNFPDRFSGHQFPNYSSELNVNALLLGDSALYLCASSLAREVYNSPLHFGNGTRLTVT.

The V and J genes are TRBV19 and TRBJ1-1; a possible D gene is TRBD1 (5 bases). V gave up 2 bases and J gave up 8 bases, with 12 bases separating them. Germline V gene data show CDR1 as LNHDA and CDR2 as SQIVND (reference sequence). CDR3 length equals 13 residues. CDR3 sequence: CASSITVRGEAFF. The CDR3 DNA reads as TGTGCCAGTAGTATAACGGTGCGGGGCGAAGCTTTCTTT.

This clone was recorded once. This chain uses TRBV4-1 with TRBJ2-5; TRBD2 matches at 13 bases. The V gene end was trimmed by 4 bases and the J gene end by 5 bases; junction bases not matched to a gene: 19. Germline CDR1 and CDR2: MGHRA and YSYEKL. CDR3 length: 20 residues. This CDR3 is CASSRHASGTSGVARETQYF. The DNA for the CDR3 is TGCGCCAGCAGCCGCCACGCCTCCGGGACTAGCGGGGTAGCGAGGGAGACCCAGTACTTC.